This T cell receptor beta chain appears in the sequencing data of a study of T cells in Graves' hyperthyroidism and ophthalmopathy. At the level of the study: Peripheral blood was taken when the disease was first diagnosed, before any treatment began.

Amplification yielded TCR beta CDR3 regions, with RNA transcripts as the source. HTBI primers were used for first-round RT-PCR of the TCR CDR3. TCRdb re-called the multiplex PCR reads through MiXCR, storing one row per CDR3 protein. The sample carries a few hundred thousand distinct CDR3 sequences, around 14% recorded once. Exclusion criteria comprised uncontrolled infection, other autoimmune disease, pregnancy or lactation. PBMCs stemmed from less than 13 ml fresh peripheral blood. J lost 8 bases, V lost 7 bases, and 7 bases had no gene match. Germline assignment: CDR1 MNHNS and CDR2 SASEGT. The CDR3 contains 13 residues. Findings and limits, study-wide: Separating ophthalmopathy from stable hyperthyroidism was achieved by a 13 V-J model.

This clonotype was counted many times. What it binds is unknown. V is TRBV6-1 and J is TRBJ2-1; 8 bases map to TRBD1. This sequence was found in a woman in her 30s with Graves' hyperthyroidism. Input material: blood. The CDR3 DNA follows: TGTGCCAGCATGTCGGACAGGGACGATGAGCAGTTCTTC. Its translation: CASMSDRDDEQFF.